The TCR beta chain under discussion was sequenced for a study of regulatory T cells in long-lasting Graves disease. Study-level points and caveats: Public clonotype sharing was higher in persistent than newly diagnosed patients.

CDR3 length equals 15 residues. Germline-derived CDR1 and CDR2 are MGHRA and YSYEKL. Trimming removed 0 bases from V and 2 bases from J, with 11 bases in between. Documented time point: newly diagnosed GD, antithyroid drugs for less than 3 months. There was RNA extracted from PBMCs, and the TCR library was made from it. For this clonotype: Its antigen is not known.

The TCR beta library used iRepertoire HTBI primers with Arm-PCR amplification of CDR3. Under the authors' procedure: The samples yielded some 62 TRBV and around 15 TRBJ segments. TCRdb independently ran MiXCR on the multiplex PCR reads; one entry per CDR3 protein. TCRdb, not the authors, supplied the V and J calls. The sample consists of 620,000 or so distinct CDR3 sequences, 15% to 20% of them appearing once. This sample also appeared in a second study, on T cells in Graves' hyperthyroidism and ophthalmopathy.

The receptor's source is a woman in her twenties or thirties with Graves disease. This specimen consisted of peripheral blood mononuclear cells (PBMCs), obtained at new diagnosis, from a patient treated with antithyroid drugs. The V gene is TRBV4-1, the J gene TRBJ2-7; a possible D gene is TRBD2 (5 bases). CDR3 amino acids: CASSQEQRSPYEQYF. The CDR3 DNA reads TGCGCCAGCAGCCAAGAACAGCGGAGCCCCTACGAGCAGTACTTC.